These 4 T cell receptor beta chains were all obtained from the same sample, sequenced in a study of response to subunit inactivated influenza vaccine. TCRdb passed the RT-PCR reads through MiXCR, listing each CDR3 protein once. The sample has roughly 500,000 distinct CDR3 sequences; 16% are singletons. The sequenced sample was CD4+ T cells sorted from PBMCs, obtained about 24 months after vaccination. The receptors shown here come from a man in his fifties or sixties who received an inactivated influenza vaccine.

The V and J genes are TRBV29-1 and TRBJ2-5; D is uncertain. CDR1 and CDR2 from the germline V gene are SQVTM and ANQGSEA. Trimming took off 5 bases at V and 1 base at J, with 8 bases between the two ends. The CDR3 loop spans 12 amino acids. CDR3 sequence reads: CSVRRGQETQYF. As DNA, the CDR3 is TGCAGCGTTCGGCGAGGCCAAGAGACCCAGTACTTC. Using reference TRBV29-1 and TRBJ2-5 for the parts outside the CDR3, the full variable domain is SAVISQKPSRDICQRGTSLTIQCQVDSQVTMMFWYRQQPGQSLTLIATANQGSEATYESGFVIDKFPISRPNLTFSTLTVSNMSPEDSSIYLCSVRRGQETQYFGPGTRLLVL.

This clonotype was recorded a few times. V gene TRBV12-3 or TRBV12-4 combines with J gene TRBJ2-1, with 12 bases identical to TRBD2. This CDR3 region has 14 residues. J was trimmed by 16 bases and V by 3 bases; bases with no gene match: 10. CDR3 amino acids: CASSLGLAGGPPFF. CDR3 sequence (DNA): TGTGCCAGCAGTTTGGGGCTAGCGGGAGGGCCACCCTTCTTC.

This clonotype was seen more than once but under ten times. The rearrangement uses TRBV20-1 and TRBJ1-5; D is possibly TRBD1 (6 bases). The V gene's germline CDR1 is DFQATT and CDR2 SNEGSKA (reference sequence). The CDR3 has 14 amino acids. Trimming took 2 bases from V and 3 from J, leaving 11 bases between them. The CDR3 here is CSARPGQYNQPQHF. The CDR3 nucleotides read TGCAGTGCTAGACCCGGACAGTACAATCAGCCCCAGCATTTT.

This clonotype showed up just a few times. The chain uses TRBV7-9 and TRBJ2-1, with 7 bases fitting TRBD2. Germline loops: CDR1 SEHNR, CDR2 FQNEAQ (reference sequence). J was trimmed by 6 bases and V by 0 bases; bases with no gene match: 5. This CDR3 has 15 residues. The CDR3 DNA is TGTGCCAGCAGCTTAGCGGGGAGGGTCGGCAATGAGCAGTTCTTC. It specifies CASSLAGRVGNEQFF. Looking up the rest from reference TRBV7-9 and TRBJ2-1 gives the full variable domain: DTGVSQNPRHKITKRGQNVTFRCDPISEHNRLYWYRQTLGQGPEFLTYFQNEAQLEKSRLLSDRFSAERPKGSFSTLEIQRTEQGDSAMYLCASSLAGRVGNEQFFGPGTRLTVL.